One sample yielded the 22 T cell receptor beta chains listed below, sequenced in a study of T cells after yellow fever vaccination. Each CDR3 protein is one row after TCRdb ran MiXCR on the 5' RACE reads. The table records roughly 320,000 distinct CDR3 sequences, about 11% of them present only once. The material sequenced was CD4+ T cells sorted from PBMCs, taken 45 days after the yellow fever booster vaccination. These receptors were obtained from a man between 18 and 29 years old who received the YFV17D yellow fever vaccine.

This clonotype has ten or more counts. V gene TRBV5-1 combines with J gene TRBJ1-4, with D unresolved. CDR1 SGHRS and CDR2 YFSETQ come from the germline V gene. V lost 7 bases to trimming and J lost 4 bases, with 14 bases between them. This CDR3 contains 14 residues. The CDR3 here is CASGEGLGNEKLFF. As DNA, the CDR3 is TGCGCCAGCGGTGAGGGCCTCGGTAATGAAAAACTGTTTTTT.

This clonotype was seen only a few times. The rearrangement links TRBV7-2 to TRBJ1-6; a weak D match, TRBD1 (5 bases). V was cut by 3 bases and J by 10 bases, with 16 bases left in between. The germline CDR1 and CDR2 sequences are SGHTA and FQGNSA. The CDR3 length is 15 residues. CDR3 protein: CASSFFGQGTSPLHF. The CDR3 coding sequence is TGTGCCAGCAGCTTTTTCGGGCAGGGAACGTCACCCCTCCACTTT.

This chain joins TRBV20-1 and TRBJ2-7, with a possible D match to TRBD1 (6 bases). Germline V gene data show CDR1 as DFQATT and CDR2 as SNEGSKA (reference sequence). The CDR3 sequence is 12 residues long. Deletions cut 6 bases from V and 3 bases from J, with 12 bases between. The CDR3 sequence: CSAKTGFYEQYV. Written as DNA, the CDR3 is TGCAGTGCGAAAACAGGGTTCTACGAGCAGTACGTC.

This clonotype has a single count. This sequence joins TRBV5-1 and TRBJ1-1, with D hard to call. This CDR3 has 14 amino acids. Trimming took 0 bases from V and 1 from J, leaving 7 bases between them. The germline V gene has CDR1 SGHRS and CDR2 YFSETQ. DNA of the CDR3: TGCGCCAGCAGCTTGGTTGGCAAGAACACTGAAGCTTTCTTT. Amino acids: CASSLVGKNTEAFF. Drawing the rest from reference TRBV5-1 and TRBJ1-1, the complete variable domain is KAGVTQTPRYLIKTRGQQVTLSCSPISGHRSVSWYQQTPGQGLQFLFEYFSETQRNKGNFPGRFSGRQFSNSRSEMNVSTLELGDSALYLCASSLVGKNTEAFFGQGTRLTVV.

V gene TRBV6-2 or TRBV6-3 combines with J gene TRBJ2-1; 8 bases align to TRBD2. With 5 bases clipped from V and 5 bases from J, the junction kept 11 bases outside the gene matches. The germline V gene has CDR1 MNHEY and CDR2 SVGEGT. There are 16 residues in the CDR3. CDR3 sequence: CASSGAAGGFNNEQFF. The CDR3 bases are TGTGCCAGCAGTGGCGCGGCGGGGGGCTTCAACAATGAGCAGTTCTTC.

This clonotype was detected ten times or more. The chain uses TRBV7-2 and TRBJ2-1; no clear D. The V gene lost 1 base and the J gene lost 6 bases, with 4 bases spanning the gap. Germline-derived CDR1 and CDR2 are SGHTA and FQGNSA. This CDR3 spans 12 amino acids. CDR3: CASSLDFNEQFF. The CDR3, as DNA: TGTGCCAGCAGCTTAGACTTCAATGAGCAGTTCTTC.

The chain uses TRBV4-3 and TRBJ2-3; D possibly corresponds to TRBD2 (6 bases). The germline V and J ends were trimmed by 0 bases and 5 bases, with 18 bases remaining between them. Germline CDR1 LGHNA, CDR2 YSLEER. The CDR3 loop spans 17 amino acids. Here the CDR3 reads CASSQDKGRDLGDTQYF. In DNA, the CDR3 is TGCGCCAGCAGCCAAGATAAGGGCAGGGACTTGGGAGATACGCAGTATTTT.

This clonotype occurred a few times. CDR3 nucleotide sequence: TGCGCCAGCAGCCTTCCCGGGACACGAGACGGGGAGCTGTTTTTT. Translated: CASSLPGTRDGELFF. The chain has TRBV4-1 and TRBJ2-2, with TRBD1 as a possible D gene (6 bases). Deletions cut 4 bases from V and 7 bases from J, with 16 bases between. CDR1 is MGHRA and CDR2 is YSYEKL in the germline V gene. The CDR3 has 15 residues.

The sample holds a few counts of this clonotype. CDR3 in DNA: TGTGCCAGCAGCTATAACAGGGTCGAGCAGTTCTTC. This codes for CASSYNRVEQFF. This chain uses TRBV11-2 with TRBJ2-1; TRBD1 is a possible D gene (6 bases). There are 12 residues in the CDR3. Germline CDR1 reads SGHAT; CDR2 reads FQNNGV. Trimming left V 4 bases short and J 10 bases short, with 11 bases between.

This chain uses TRBV4-2 with TRBJ2-3, with TRBD2 matching over 11 bases. The V gene end was trimmed by 4 bases and the J gene end by 6 bases; junction bases not matched to a gene: 9. The CDR3 is made up of 16 amino acids. From germline, CDR1 is LGHNA and CDR2 YNFKEQ. CDR3 nucleotides: TGTGCCAGCAGCCCGTCACTAGCGGGGGCGGGGGATACGCAGTATTTT. It is translated as CASSPSLAGAGDTQYF.

In this sample, this clonotype turned up a few times. The chain links TRBV6-5 to TRBJ2-6; D is unclear. CDR3 length equals 16 residues. CDR1 and CDR2 from the germline V gene are MNHEY and SVGAGI. Deletions cut 0 bases from V and 1 base from J, with 7 bases between. This CDR3 is CASSYSIGSGANVLTF. The DNA of the CDR3 is TGTGCCAGCAGTTACTCCATCGGTTCTGGGGCCAACGTCCTGACTTTC.

The V gene is TRBV20-1, the J gene TRBJ2-1; D is uncertain. Trimming took 0 bases from V and 5 from J, leaving 8 bases between them. The CDR3 has 13 residues. CDR1 is DFQATT, CDR2 SNEGSKA, per germline (reference sequence). CDR3 sequence: CSARDISDNEQFF. CDR3 in DNA: TGCAGTGCTAGAGATATCAGTGACAATGAGCAGTTCTTC.

This clonotype was counted at least ten times. This sequence joins TRBV5-4 and TRBJ2-1; no clear D. With 2 bases removed from V and 4 bases from J, the gap between germline ends came to 7 bases. The CDR3 runs 13 residues. Germline CDR1 reads SGHNT; CDR2 reads YYREEE (reference sequence). CDR3 coding DNA: TGTGCCAGCAGCTTTACGGAATACAATGAGCAGTTCTTC. Amino acids: CASSFTEYNEQFF.

In its sample, this clonotype was seen many times. This chain connects TRBV7-2 to TRBJ2-2; a possible D gene is TRBD1 (5 bases). This CDR3 is built from 16 residues. The V gene lost 5 bases and the J gene lost 4 bases, with 17 bases spanning the gap. Germline V gene sequence: CDR1 SGHTA, CDR2 FQGNSA. CDR3 coding DNA: TGTGCCAGCAGCGGCCTAAAAGGGGCGAGCACCGGGGAGCTGTTTTTT. Its translation is CASSGLKGASTGELFF. Full variable domain (rest looked up from reference TRBV7-2 and TRBJ2-2): GAGVSQSPSNKVTEKGKDVELRCDPISGHTALYWYRQSLGQGLEFLIYFQGNSAPDKSGLPSDRFSAERTGGSVSTLTIQRTQQEDSAVYLCASSGLKGASTGELFFGEGSRLTVL.

This clonotype was found many times. This chain joins TRBV29-1 and TRBJ2-5; D assignment may be TRBD1 or TRBD2 (5 bases each). Looked up from germline, CDR1 is SQVTM and CDR2 is ANQGSEA. The CDR3 sequence is 13 residues long. V was trimmed by 3 bases and J by 5 bases, leaving 13 bases between them. CDR3 nucleotide sequence: TGCAGCGTTGAGAGGGGCGCCGGGGAGACCCAGTACTTC. Its protein product is CSVERGAGETQYF.

This clonotype has just a few counts. The rearrangement links TRBV7-9 to TRBJ2-3; no reliable D call. The CDR3 has 10 residues. V dropped 9 bases and J dropped 5 bases, with 6 bases sitting between them. Germline values: CDR1 SEHNR, CDR2 FQNEAQ (reference sequence). This CDR3 reads CASELDTQYF. The CDR3 coding sequence is TGTGCCAGTGAATTAGATACGCAGTATTTT.

The sample holds many counts of this clonotype. The chain couples TRBV12-3 or TRBV12-4 to TRBJ2-5; D is possibly TRBD1 or TRBD2 (5 bases each). The CDR3 has 14 residues. V lost 6 bases to trimming and J lost 7 bases, with 18 bases between them. Written as DNA, the CDR3 is TGTGCCAGCAGAACCACCGGGACCCTAGTGACCCAGTACTTC. Translated: CASRTTGTLVTQYF.

This clonotype turned up a few times. The chain combines TRBV25-1 with TRBJ2-5, with 7 positions matching TRBD2. The CDR3 spans 13 residues. V trimming: 4 bases; J trimming: 6 bases; junction bases outside the gene matches: 5. CDR1 MGHDK and CDR2 SYGVNS come from the germline V gene. In nucleotides, the CDR3 is TGTGCCAGCAGTGTAACAGCGGGGAAGACCCAGTACTTC. Protein product: CASSVTAGKTQYF.

The chain recombines TRBV12-3 or TRBV12-4 with TRBJ2-7; TRBD2 might be the D (5 bases). Trimming removed 8 bases at V and 4 bases at J, with 15 bases between. The CDR3 is 13 amino acids. DNA for the CDR3: TGTGCCAGCGGAAGCAGAGCGGCGTACGAGCAGTACTTC. This translates into CASGSRAAYEQYF.

The chain has TRBV5-4 and TRBJ1-1; D gene uncertain. Trimming took off 1 base at V and 3 bases at J, with 10 bases between the two ends. The germline gives CDR1 SGHNT, CDR2 YYREEE (reference sequence). The CDR3 sequence is 14 residues long. The CDR3 DNA reads TGTGCCAGCAGCTTGTTACAGAGCGACACTGAAGCTTTCTTT. Its protein product is CASSLLQSDTEAFF.

This chain links TRBV20-1 with TRBJ1-2, with a possible D match to TRBD1 (6 bases). The germline gives CDR1 DFQATT, CDR2 SNEGSKA (reference sequence). The V gene lost 0 bases and the J gene lost 7 bases, with 12 bases spanning the gap. The CDR3 runs to 13 residues. The CDR3 DNA follows: TGCAGTGCTAGAGAGGGGGCGGGGAGTGGCTACACCTTC. Its translation: CSAREGAGSGYTF.

The table lists this clonotype with many counts. CDR3 sequence: CASSGSGTGRADTQYF. The CDR3, as DNA: TGTGCCAGCAGCGGATCGGGGACAGGGCGAGCAGATACGCAGTATTTT. V usage is TRBV7-2 and J usage is TRBJ2-3; 9 nucleotides match TRBD1. The germline CDR1 and CDR2 sequences are SGHTA and FQGNSA. Trimming cost V 5 bases and J 4 bases; bases outside gene matches: 10. The CDR3 runs 16 residues.